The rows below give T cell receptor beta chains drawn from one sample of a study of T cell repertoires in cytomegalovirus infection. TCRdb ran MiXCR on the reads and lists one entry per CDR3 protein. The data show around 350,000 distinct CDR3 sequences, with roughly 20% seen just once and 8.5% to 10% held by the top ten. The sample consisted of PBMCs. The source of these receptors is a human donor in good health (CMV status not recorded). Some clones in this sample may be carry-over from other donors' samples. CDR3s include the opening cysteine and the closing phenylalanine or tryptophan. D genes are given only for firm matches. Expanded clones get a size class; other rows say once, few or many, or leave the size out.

cdr3_aa: CASSQPNTGREKLFF
cdr3_nt: TGTGCCAGCAGCCAACCAAATACAGGGCGGGAAAAACTGTTTTTT
v_call: TRBV3-1
clone_size: few
j_call: TRBJ1-4
d_call: -

cdr3_aa: CASSQGQGASSYEQYF
cdr3_nt: TGTGCCAGTAGTCAGGGCCAGGGGGCCAGCTCCTACGAGCAGTACTTC
v_call: TRBV19
clone_size: -
j_call: TRBJ2-7
d_call: TRBD1

cdr3_aa: CASSPTLGKKGHTEAFF
cdr3_nt: TGTGCCAGCAGCCCGACCTTAGGGAAGAAGGGGCACACTGAAGCTTTCTTT
v_call: TRBV5-4
clone_size: few
j_call: TRBJ1-1
d_call: -

cdr3_aa: CASSPRTGPSYEQYF
cdr3_nt: TGTGCCAGCAGTCCGCGGACGGGTCCCTCCTACGAGCAGTACTTC
v_call: TRBV27
clone_size: -
j_call: TRBJ2-7
d_call: -

cdr3_aa: CASSLLRQETQYF
cdr3_nt: TGTGCCAGCAGCTTACTTCGTCAGGAGACCCAGTACTTC
v_call: TRBV7-2
clone_size: many
j_call: TRBJ2-5
d_call: -

cdr3_aa: CSAYYGSGQPQHF
cdr3_nt: TGCAGTGCTTACTATGGGTCGGGTCAGCCCCAGCATTTT
v_call: TRBV20-1
clone_size: few
j_call: TRBJ1-5
d_call: -

cdr3_aa: CASTLAGGYEQYF
cdr3_nt: TGTGCCAGCACCTTGGCGGGAGGTTACGAGCAGTACTTC
v_call: TRBV6-2/TRBV6-3
clone_size: many
j_call: TRBJ2-7
d_call: TRBD2

cdr3_aa: CAITPGLANNEQFF
cdr3_nt: TGTGCCATAACCCCGGGACTAGCCAACAATGAGCAGTTCTTC
v_call: TRBV10-3
clone_size: few
j_call: TRBJ2-1
d_call: TRBD2

cdr3_aa: CASSLVISGSEQYF
cdr3_nt: TGTGCCAGCAGCTTAGTAATAAGCGGGAGCGAGCAGTACTTC
v_call: TRBV7-2
clone_size: many
j_call: TRBJ2-7
d_call: TRBD2

cdr3_aa: CASSPRQESTSGRAYEQYF
cdr3_nt: TGTGCCAGCTCACCACGGCAGGAAAGTACTAGCGGGAGGGCCTACGAGCAGTACTTC
v_call: TRBV18
clone_size: -
j_call: TRBJ2-7
d_call: TRBD2

cdr3_aa: CASSLAGLGYEQYF
cdr3_nt: TGTGCCAGCAGCTTAGCTGGGTTGGGCTACGAGCAGTACTTC
v_call: TRBV7-6
clone_size: many
j_call: TRBJ2-7
d_call: -

cdr3_aa: CASSARLLAKNIQYF
cdr3_nt: TGTGCCAGTAGTGCCCGGTTGCTAGCCAAAAACATTCAGTACTTC
v_call: TRBV19
clone_size: -
j_call: TRBJ2-4
d_call: -

cdr3_aa: CASSGNLGEQYF
cdr3_nt: TGTGCCAGCAGCGGCAACTTGGGGGAGCAGTACTTC
v_call: TRBV7-9
clone_size: few
j_call: TRBJ2-7
d_call: -

cdr3_aa: CAGAGDTDTQYF
cdr3_nt: TGTGCCGGAGCGGGGGACACAGATACGCAGTATTTT
v_call: TRBV7-2
clone_size: many
j_call: TRBJ2-3
d_call: TRBD2

cdr3_aa: CASSLPTSGKTYEQYF
cdr3_nt: TGTGCCAGCAGCCTACCGACTAGCGGGAAAACCTACGAGCAGTACTTC
v_call: TRBV7-9
clone_size: many
j_call: TRBJ2-7
d_call: TRBD2

cdr3_aa: CSVAGFGNTQYF
cdr3_nt: TGCAGCGTCGCAGGGTTCGGGAATACGCAGTATTTT
v_call: TRBV29-1
clone_size: -
j_call: TRBJ2-3
d_call: -

cdr3_aa: CASGQYLNSPLHF
cdr3_nt: TGTGCCAGCGGACAGTACCTTAATTCACCCCTCCACTTT
v_call: TRBV2
clone_size: -
j_call: TRBJ1-6
d_call: -

cdr3_aa: CASSPGQGRGNYGYTF
cdr3_nt: TGTGCCAGCAGCCCCGGACAGGGTAGGGGTAACTATGGCTACACCTTC
v_call: TRBV5-4
clone_size: -
j_call: TRBJ1-2
d_call: TRBD1

cdr3_aa: CARSPGGQGRSRGNQPQHF
cdr3_nt: TGTGCCAGGAGCCCGGGGGGGCAGGGAAGGTCGAGGGGCAATCAGCCCCAGCATTTT
v_call: TRBV7-6
clone_size: few
j_call: TRBJ1-5
d_call: -

cdr3_aa: CAIPEEGQGIDGYTF
cdr3_nt: TGTGCCATCCCGGAGGAGGGACAGGGGATAGATGGCTACACCTTC
v_call: TRBV7-9
clone_size: few
j_call: TRBJ1-2
d_call: TRBD1

cdr3_aa: CASSPHDYSNQPQHF
cdr3_nt: TGTGCCAGCAGTCCACACGATTATAGCAATCAGCCCCAGCATTTT
v_call: TRBV2
clone_size: -
j_call: TRBJ1-5
d_call: -

cdr3_aa: CASSTSGEETQYF
cdr3_nt: TGTGCCAGCAGCACTAGCGGGGAAGAGACCCAGTACTTC
v_call: TRBV7-6
clone_size: many
j_call: TRBJ2-5
d_call: TRBD2

cdr3_aa: CASSEIERGCLAEAFF
cdr3_nt: TGCGCCAGCAGTGAGATCGAGCGGGGCTGTCTGGCTGAAGCTTTCTTT
v_call: TRBV10-1
clone_size: -
j_call: TRBJ1-1
d_call: -

cdr3_aa: CASGREGSYEQYF
cdr3_nt: TGTGCCAGCGGGCGGGAGGGATCCTACGAGCAGTACTTC
v_call: TRBV7-9
clone_size: -
j_call: TRBJ2-7
d_call: TRBD2

cdr3_aa: CASSLAQGQGVYEQYF
cdr3_nt: TGTGCCAGCAGCTTAGCGCAAGGACAGGGGGTCTACGAGCAGTACTTC
v_call: TRBV7-8
clone_size: -
j_call: TRBJ2-7
d_call: TRBD1

cdr3_aa: CAISESTYEQYF
cdr3_nt: TGTGCCATCAGTGAGTCGACCTACGAGCAGTACTTC
v_call: TRBV10-3
clone_size: -
j_call: TRBJ2-7
d_call: -

cdr3_aa: CASSYVPGETQYF
cdr3_nt: TGTGCCAGCAGTTATGTACCCGGGGAGACCCAGTACTTC
v_call: TRBV6-6
clone_size: few
j_call: TRBJ2-5
d_call: -

cdr3_aa: CAISESGSQETQYF
cdr3_nt: TGTGCCATCAGTGAGTCGGGAAGCCAAGAGACCCAGTACTTC
v_call: TRBV10-3
clone_size: many
j_call: TRBJ2-5
d_call: -

cdr3_aa: CSVARRNTEAFF
cdr3_nt: TGCAGCGTTGCCCGGAGGAACACTGAAGCTTTCTTT
v_call: TRBV29-1
clone_size: -
j_call: TRBJ1-1
d_call: -

cdr3_aa: CASSLGHTPEQYF
cdr3_nt: TGTGCCAGCAGTCTGGGACATACACCCGAGCAGTACTTC
v_call: TRBV7-2
clone_size: many
j_call: TRBJ2-7
d_call: -

cdr3_aa: CASSVGGGGMETQYF
cdr3_nt: TGTGCCAGCAGCGTAGGAGGGGGGGGGATGGAGACCCAGTACTTC
v_call: TRBV9
clone_size: -
j_call: TRBJ2-5
d_call: -

cdr3_aa: CATSRERLIRDRGTYRPGEQYF
cdr3_nt: TGTGCCACCAGCAGAGAACGCCTAATCCGGGACAGGGGAACCTACCGTCCGGGCGAGCAGTACTTC
v_call: TRBV15
clone_size: few
j_call: TRBJ2-7
d_call: TRBD1

cdr3_aa: CASSPGQKNKGDEQFF
cdr3_nt: TGTGCCAGCAGCCCGGGACAGAAAAACAAAGGCGATGAGCAGTTCTTC
v_call: TRBV7-2
clone_size: many
j_call: TRBJ2-1
d_call: TRBD1

cdr3_aa: CATSRDYSQARTDTQYF
cdr3_nt: TGTGCCACCAGCAGAGATTATAGCCAGGCTCGCACAGATACGCAGTATTTT
v_call: TRBV15
clone_size: -
j_call: TRBJ2-3
d_call: -